The 9 T cell receptor beta chains in this list originate from one sample, sequenced in a study of cytomegalovirus exposure and HLA in healthy donors. It was with 60 Vbeta and 13 Jbeta primers that the PCR ran. Assay used: immunoSEQ multiplex PCR; TCRdb lists only in-frame clones, some missing. Of approximately 200,000 clones listed, about four fifths were seen once; the top ten hold approximately 0.26%. The sequenced material came from PBMCs. Source of these receptors: a boy aged 5-17 years in good health and CMV-seronegative.

V gene TRBV6-5 combines with J gene TRBJ2-3, with TRBD2 identical over 7 bases. The CDR3 consists of 15 residues. Germline V gene lookup returns CDR1 MNHEY and CDR2 SVGAGI. Germline trimming cut 4 bases from V and 2 bases from J; bases unmatched to any gene: 6. CDR3 in amino acids: CASSSQRGFTDTQYF. The CDR3 nucleotides read TGTGCCAGCAGTTCCCAGCGGGGCTTCACAGATACGCAGTATTTT.

V and J are TRBV9 and TRBJ1-2; no reliable D call. The CDR3 sequence is 14 residues long. The V end was cut by 4 bases, the J end by 6 bases, with 16 bases between. From germline, CDR1 is SGDLS and CDR2 YYNGEE. The CDR3 sequence: CASSLRTGEDGYTF. The CDR3 coding sequence is TGTGCCAGCAGCCTCCGGACCGGGGAGGATGGCTACACCTTC.

The chain combines TRBV10-2 with TRBJ1-5; tentative D call: TRBD1 (5 bases). Looked up from germline, CDR1 is WSHSY and CDR2 is SAAADI. The germline V and J ends were trimmed by 8 bases and 3 bases, with 17 bases remaining between them. This CDR3 spans 15 amino acids. CDR3 amino acids: CASRRDAGSNQPQHF. Written as DNA, the CDR3 is TGCGCCAGCCGGCGGGACGCTGGTTCCAATCAGCCCCAGCATTTT.

Only one count was recorded for this clone. The chain couples TRBV4-1 to TRBJ1-1; D remains ambiguous. The CDR3 loop spans 15 amino acids. Trimming cost V 1 base and J 4 bases, with 13 bases left between them. Per germline, CDR1 MGHRA and CDR2 YSYEKL. CDR3 nucleotides: TGCGCCAGCAGCCAAGTAACGGAGGTGGGCACTGAAGCTTTCTTT. Its translation is CASSQVTEVGTEAFF.

The V call is TRBV27, the J call TRBJ2-2, with D unclear. Trimming took off 3 bases at V and 3 bases at J, with 8 bases between the two ends. The CDR3 consists of 14 residues. Germline V lookup: CDR1 MNHEY, CDR2 SMNVEV (reference sequence). The CDR3 coding sequence is TGTGCCAGCAGTTTCCGCAGGTACACCGGGGAGCTGTTTTTT. Translation gives CASSFRRYTGELFF.

This clone was recorded only once. The V gene is TRBV9, the J gene TRBJ1-2; 8 bases fit TRBD1. CDR3 length: 13 amino acids. Germline V gene lookup returns CDR1 SGDLS and CDR2 YYNGEE. V trimming: 4 bases; J trimming: 3 bases; junction bases outside the gene matches: 2. The CDR3 bases are TGTGCCAGCAGCTCACAGGGGGACTATGGCTACACCTTC. This translates into CASSSQGDYGYTF.

This chain links TRBV30 with TRBJ1-4; 11 bases map to TRBD1. J lost 8 bases, V lost 2 bases, and 7 bases had no gene match. From germline, CDR1 is GTSNPN and CDR2 SVGIG (reference sequence). This CDR3 comprises 15 residues. CDR3 in DNA: TGTGCCTGGAGTCTCCCCGGGACAGGGGGGGAAAAACTGTTTTTT. This gives the protein CAWSLPGTGGEKLFF.

This chain connects TRBV19 to TRBJ1-5, with 9 nucleotides matching TRBD1. There are 16 residues in the CDR3. V was pared by 1 base and J by 3 bases, with 4 bases of the junction left unmatched. CDR1 is LNHDA, CDR2 SQIVND, per germline (reference sequence). In DNA form, the CDR3 reads TGTGCCAGTAGTATAGTTGGGACAGGGAACAATCAGCCCCAGCATTTT. Translation gives CASSIVGTGNNQPQHF.

This sequence joins TRBV28 and TRBJ2-7; 9 positions match TRBD1. V lost 3 bases, J lost 3 bases, and 6 bases stayed unmatched. The CDR3 has 15 amino acids. Germline V gene data show CDR1 as MDHEN and CDR2 as SYDVKM. In DNA form, the CDR3 reads TGTGCCAGCAGTTTCCGGGACAGGGAATTCTACGAGCAGTACTTC. Encoded protein: CASSFRDREFYEQYF.